This T cell receptor beta chain comes out of a study of blood T cell repertoires in COVID-19 (TCRdb year 2020). About the full investigation: Samples covering the acute and convalescent phases of COVID-19 were provided by collaborators in the United States, Italy and Spain. Samples were obtained from the ongoing ImmuneRACE study (first 160 participants) and from some 1,200 subjects provided by 6 global collaborators. Subjects who had been exposed to COVID-19, were actively infected with it, or had recovered from it provided the deeply sampled blood TCRbeta repertoires that made up the dataset. HLA class I and class II types, where available, came from metadata supplied by the sample provider rather than from assay-based typing. Sample metadata almost always included a de-identified subject ID, COVID-19 status, age in years and sex. The prospective study material was composed of cDNA or gDNA derived from T cells, B-cell-depleted T cells, or PBMCs. The repertoires were released in a freely available public database intended as a resource for research on the immune response to SARS-CoV-2. Broader findings and caveats from the paper: The quantity of clinical and demographic metadata differed by source and by participant and was supplied without curation.

Of note for this clone: Its specific antigen is unknown. Base qualities are missing; no much larger clone stands one base away.

One collaborating source in Seattle enrolled patients during active infection and followed them longitudinally through the course of disease. Each collaborating institution followed its own protocols to collect whole blood in K2EDTA tubes. Collaborator samples were shipped for TCRbeta analysis as frozen whole blood, isolated PBMCs, or DNA extracted from either sample type. CDR3 length: 15 amino acids, cysteine to phenylalanine. Of the read, only the CDR3 DNA is kept; its 45 bases are in frame from base 1. After removal of 8 bases from V and 7 bases from J, the junction retains 14 bases not matched to a gene. Based on the germline V gene, the CDR1 and CDR2 sequences are MDHEN and SYDVKM. TCRbeta CDR3 regions were amplified from genomic DNA by means of the immunoSEQ Assay, a bias-controlled multiplex PCR. On the authors' methods: The number of nucleated cells in each sample was estimated from the amplification of reference gene primers within the assay. To quantify the absolute abundance of each unique TCRbeta CDR3 rearrangement, sequence reads were collapsed and filtered. Productive Simpson clonality was computed per sample as the square root of Simpson's diversity index over productive rearrangements. This is the immuneACCESS table as TCRdb keeps it, with only in-frame sequences that have V and J called. A part of the clones is gone; compared with another copy, unresolved V genes explain less than half, and the rest is unexplained. V and J calls and clone size are those listed in that table; D and trimming were worked out from the DNA. For this sample the table gives over 150,000 clones, of which about four fifths were detected only once. Of the sample, approximately 2.6% is held by the ten largest clones.

What was sequenced was peripheral blood. The V and J genes are TRBV28 and TRBJ2-1, and TRBD1 matches 7 of the central bases. This clonotype was sampled from a woman at least 80 years old with COVID-19, enrolled during active disease. The CDR3: CASYRPAGGRNEQFF. DNA sequence: TGTGCCAGCTACCGCCCGGCAGGGGGACGAAATGAGCAGTTCTTC.